One sample yielded the 32 T cell receptor beta chains listed below, sequenced in a study of cytomegalovirus exposure and HLA in healthy donors. Measured with immunoSEQ multiplex PCR; TCRdb has only the in-frame clones, and not every one. The data contain about 180,000 clones, 85% of them singletons. The sample taken for sequencing was PBMCs. These receptor sequences come from a man aged 18-30 years in good health and CMV-seropositive.

This clone was seen more than once but under ten times. Other DNA sequences in the same sample also yield this CDR3. The V gene is TRBV5-1, the J gene TRBJ1-5, with 7 nucleotides matching TRBD1. CDR1 SGHRS and CDR2 YFSETQ come from the germline V gene. CDR3 size: 15 residues. Germline trimming cut 4 bases from V and 4 bases from J; bases unmatched to any gene: 8. The chain's CDR3 is CASSPEGAGNQPQHF. The CDR3 region has the DNA TGCGCCAGCAGCCCTGAGGGGGCCGGTAATCAGCCCCAGCATTTT. Full variable domain (rest looked up from reference TRBV5-1 and TRBJ1-5): KAGVTQTPRYLIKTRGQQVTLSCSPISGHRSVSWYQQTPGQGLQFLFEYFSETQRNKGNFPGRFSGRQFSNSRSEMNVSTLELGDSALYLCASSPEGAGNQPQHFGDGTRLSIL.

V gene TRBV6-1 combines with J gene TRBJ2-7, with TRBD2 as a possible D gene (5 bases). The V gene lost 0 bases and the J gene lost 2 bases, with 14 bases spanning the gap. CDR1 and CDR2 (germline): MNHNS, SASEGT. The CDR3 sequence is 16 residues long. DNA for the CDR3: TGTGCCAGCAGTGAAGCAAGAGACGGGATAGCCTACGAGCAGTACTTC. It encodes CASSEARDGIAYEQYF.

This chain's CDR3 is CAWSPSRLNTDTQYF. CDR3 DNA: TGTGCCTGGAGTCCCTCTAGGTTAAACACAGATACGCAGTATTTT. This chain joins TRBV30 and TRBJ2-3; D not certain. Trimming took off 2 bases at V and 2 bases at J, with 14 bases between the two ends. This CDR3 has 15 residues. CDR1 is GTSNPN, CDR2 SVGIG, per germline (reference sequence).

This chain links TRBV4-1 with TRBJ2-2; TRBD1 matches at 11 bases. From germline, CDR1 is MGHRA and CDR2 YSYEKL. Trimming at V came to 4 bases and at J to 0 bases, leaving 4 bases not matched to a gene. The CDR3 is 17 residues long. CDR3 sequence: CASSLSGQGANTGELFF. Here the CDR3 DNA reads TGCGCCAGCAGCCTCTCGGGACAGGGGGCGAACACCGGGGAGCTGTTTTTT.

This clone was observed a handful of times. CDR3 amino acids: CASSSGQNYGYTF. The CDR3 region has the DNA TGTGCCAGCAGTTCGGGACAGAACTATGGCTACACCTTC. The rearrangement links TRBV28 to TRBJ1-2, with TRBD1 identical over 7 bases. CDR3 length: 13 residues. Germline CDR1 is MDHEN and CDR2 is SYDVKM. Germline trimming cut 4 bases from V and 2 bases from J; bases unmatched to any gene: 1.

The chain's CDR3 is CASSDPFSTDTGELFF. For the CDR3, the DNA is TGTGCCAGCAGTGATCCGTTCTCGACAGACACCGGGGAGCTGTTTTTT. The rearrangement joins TRBV25-1 to TRBJ2-2; D is possibly TRBD1 (5 bases). Germline lookup yields CDR1 MGHDK and CDR2 SYGVNS. Between the trimmed V and J ends, which lost 3 bases and 3 bases, there was a span of 14 bases. The CDR3 is made up of 16 amino acids.

The rearrangement joins TRBV27 to TRBJ1-5; weak D call: TRBD1 (5 bases). CDR3 length: 14 amino acids. Germline CDR1 MNHEY, CDR2 SMNVEV (reference sequence). V shed 0 bases and J shed 6 bases, with 9 bases lying between them. CDR3 in DNA: TGTGCCAGCAGTTTATCTGGCAGGGCTCAGCCCCAGCATTTT. Translated, it gives CASSLSGRAQPQHF.

V gene TRBV4-2 combines with J gene TRBJ2-5; 12 bases map to TRBD2. V trimming: 0 bases; J trimming: 5 bases; junction bases outside the gene matches: 10. Per germline, CDR1 LGHNA and CDR2 YNFKEQ. The CDR3 length is 18 residues. In DNA, the CDR3 is TGTGCCAGCAGCCAAGATAAGGCTAGCGGGGGGGCCCGGGAGACCCAGTACTTC. Translation: CASSQDKASGGARETQYF.

This rearrangement joins TRBV6-5 to TRBJ2-1; 9 bases are a match to TRBD2. Germline loops: CDR1 MNHEY, CDR2 SVGAGI. V lost 5 bases to trimming and J lost 0 bases; unmatched junction nucleotides: 2. CDR3 length: 15 amino acids. The CDR3 reads CASSASGASYNEQFF. CDR3 nucleotides: TGTGCCAGCAGTGCTAGCGGGGCCTCCTACAATGAGCAGTTCTTC.

The genes are TRBV13 and TRBJ1-1; D is uncertain. V lost 5 bases to trimming and J lost 0 bases, with 7 bases between them. Germline CDR1 and CDR2: PRHDT and FYEKMQ (reference sequence). CDR3 length: 13 amino acids. CDR3 sequence reads: CASSSLMNTEAFF. The CDR3 DNA sequence: TGTGCCAGCAGCAGCCTCATGAACACTGAAGCTTTCTTT.

This chain joins TRBV7-9 and TRBJ1-2; tentative D call: TRBD1 (6 bases). The CDR3 is 16 amino acids. V dropped 2 bases and J dropped 0 bases, with 13 bases sitting between them. Per germline, CDR1 SEHNR and CDR2 FQNEAQ (reference sequence). The DNA for the CDR3 is TGTGCCAGCAGCTTAAGGGACACCCAAGCTAACTATGGCTACACCTTC. Protein: CASSLRDTQANYGYTF.

This chain links TRBV5-1 with TRBJ2-1, with D tentatively TRBD1 (6 bases). The length of the CDR3 is 16 residues. The V and J ends lost 2 bases and 10 bases respectively, with 22 bases between them. Germline CDR1 reads SGHRS; CDR2 reads YFSETQ. DNA for the CDR3: TGCGCCAGCAGCTTCTCAGGGGAATTTATCTCAGACGAGCAGTTCTTC. This gives the protein CASSFSGEFISDEQFF.

In this sample, this clone turned up a few times. The chain recombines TRBV2 with TRBJ1-2, with D tentatively TRBD1 (5 bases). Trimming removed 2 bases at V and 0 bases at J, with 10 bases between. Germline CDR1 SNHLY, CDR2 FYNNEI. The CDR3 contains 15 residues. This chain's CDR3 is CASSERAGPNYGYTF. For the CDR3, the DNA is TGTGCCAGCAGTGAAAGGGCAGGGCCTAACTATGGCTACACCTTC.

This clone has more than one count but fewer than ten. The gene calls are TRBV5-8 and TRBJ2-7; a weak D match, TRBD1 (5 bases). V lost 10 bases and J 0 bases, leaving 11 bases between the germline ends. The germline gives CDR1 SGHTS, CDR2 YDEGEE. This CDR3 spans 12 amino acids. CDR3 region: CAGQGYSYEQYF. The CDR3 bases are TGTGCCGGACAAGGGTACTCCTACGAGCAGTACTTC.

The chain employs TRBV7-3 and TRBJ1-1; D call uncertain. V lost 1 base and J lost 9, with 12 bases in between. The CDR3 consists of 13 residues. CDR1 and CDR2 (germline): SGHTA, FQGTGA. The CDR3 is CASSLKNGVQAFF. CDR3 nucleotides: TGTGCCAGCAGCTTAAAAAACGGGGTACAAGCTTTCTTT.

This clone has just one count. The rearrangement uses TRBV6-5 and TRBJ2-7; 12 nucleotides line up with TRBD2. This CDR3 spans 13 amino acids. J was trimmed by 6 bases and V by 4 bases; bases with no gene match: 1. Germline loops: CDR1 MNHEY, CDR2 SVGAGI. The CDR3 sequence: CASSLGLAGEQYF. In DNA form, the CDR3 reads TGTGCCAGCAGTTTGGGACTAGCGGGCGAGCAGTACTTC.

The chain links TRBV27 to TRBJ1-1; D not certain. The V gene lost 4 bases and the J gene lost 4 bases, with 13 bases spanning the gap. In germline, CDR1 is MNHEY, CDR2 SMNVEV (reference sequence). This CDR3 has 14 amino acids. CDR3 sequence reads: CASSSLEQFTEAFF. The CDR3 DNA reads as TGTGCCAGCAGTTCCCTGGAGCAGTTCACTGAAGCTTTCTTT.

This clone occurred a few times. This chain uses TRBV2 with TRBJ1-5, with a tentative D call TRBD1 (5 bases). Between the trimmed V and J ends, which lost 3 bases and 6 bases, there was a span of 9 bases. The CDR3 totals 13 residues. Germline assignment: CDR1 SNHLY and CDR2 FYNNEI. CDR3 sequence reads: CASSEVRVQPQHF. DNA for the CDR3: TGTGCCAGCAGTGAGGTCAGGGTTCAGCCCCAGCATTTT.

Written as DNA, the CDR3 is TGCACCAGCATGGGGGGACTTTCATACAATGAGCAGTTCTTC. Residues: CTSMGGLSYNEQFF. The V call is TRBV1, the J call TRBJ2-1; TRBD2 is the table's D call, not checked against the DNA. TRBV1 is tagged as a pseudogene. There are 14 residues in the CDR3.

V and J are TRBV4-1 and TRBJ2-4; D is unresolved. Trimming stripped 5 bases from V and 2 bases from J, with 7 bases between. Germline V lookup: CDR1 MGHRA, CDR2 YSYEKL. This CDR3 has 13 residues. The CDR3 region is CASSSATKNIQYF. CDR3 bases: TGCGCCAGCAGCAGCGCGACCAAAAACATTCAGTACTTC.

The chain links TRBV12-5 to TRBJ1-6; 9 bases fit TRBD1. The germline V gene encodes CDR1 LGHNT and CDR2 FRNRAP. CDR3 length equals 15 residues. V trimming: 5 bases; J trimming: 6 bases; junction bases outside the gene matches: 5. DNA of the CDR3: TGTGCTAGTGGTCCCGGGACAGGGCGTAATTCACCCCTCCACTTT. It is translated as CASGPGTGRNSPLHF. Full variable domain (remainder filled in from reference TRBV12-5 and TRBJ1-6): DARVTQTPRHKVTEMGQEVTMRCQPILGHNTVFWYRQTMMQGLELLAYFRNRAPLDDSGMPKDRFSAEMPDATLATLKIQPSEPRDSAVYFCASGPGTGRNSPLHFGNGTRLTVT.

The chain has TRBV7-9 and TRBJ1-2, with D perhaps matching TRBD1 (5 bases). Looked up from germline, CDR1 is SEHNR and CDR2 is FQNEAQ (reference sequence). The V end lost 6 bases, the J end lost 8 bases, and 16 bases lay between the germline ends. There are 13 residues in the CDR3. The CDR3 DNA follows: TGTGCCAGCAGGACGGGGGATGGGACCGGCTACACCTTC. Protein: CASRTGDGTGYTF.

This chain uses TRBV25-1 with TRBJ2-7, with 7 bases lining up with TRBD1. CDR3 size: 14 residues. CDR1 is MGHDK and CDR2 is SYGVNS in the germline V gene. J lost 1 base, V lost 2 bases, and 2 bases had no gene match. The DNA for the CDR3 is TGTGCCAGCAGTGAAAAGGACAGGTCCTACGAGCAGTACTTC. It encodes CASSEKDRSYEQYF.

This clone has only one observation. The chain carries TRBV6-5 and TRBJ1-2; 8 bases agree with TRBD1. The CDR3 contains 14 residues. With 5 bases clipped from V and 6 bases from J, the junction kept 8 bases outside the gene matches. Germline values: CDR1 MNHEY, CDR2 SVGAGI. The CDR3, as DNA: TGTGCCAGCAGTGGCCGGACAGGGACGGATGGCTACACCTTC. It translates to CASSGRTGTDGYTF.

The rearrangement uses TRBV9 and TRBJ2-3; D not resolved. V lost 0 bases and J 4 bases, leaving 12 bases between the germline ends. CDR3 length: 15 amino acids. Per the germline V gene, CDR1 is SGDLS and CDR2 is YYNGEE. CDR3 amino acids: CASSVASKAADTQYF. The DNA for the CDR3 is TGTGCCAGCAGCGTAGCTTCCAAAGCTGCAGATACGCAGTATTTT.

The chain has TRBV12-5 and TRBJ1-1; 7 bases line up with TRBD1. The germline V gene encodes CDR1 LGHNT and CDR2 FRNRAP. The CDR3 has 12 amino acids. V lost 5 bases and J lost 7; bases outside the gene matches: 4. CDR3 loop: CASGAGQVEAFF. The CDR3 DNA reads TGTGCTAGTGGTGCTGGACAGGTTGAAGCTTTCTTT.

In nucleotides, the CDR3 is TGTGCCATCAGTGAGACCGGGACTAAGTACAATGAGCAGTTCTTC. Its translation: CAISETGTKYNEQFF. The rearrangement uses TRBV10-3 and TRBJ2-1; TRBD2 matches 7 bases. The CDR3 runs 15 residues. With 2 bases clipped from V and 4 bases from J, the junction kept 5 bases outside the gene matches. CDR1 and CDR2 (germline): ENHRY, SYGVKD.

The chain couples TRBV19 to TRBJ1-1; D possibly corresponds to TRBD1 (5 bases). There are 12 residues in the CDR3. CDR1 and CDR2 from the germline V gene are LNHDA and SQIVND (reference sequence). Trimming shortened V by 5 bases and J by 5 bases, and 9 bases separated the two germline ends. DNA for the CDR3: TGTGCCAGTAGTGCCAGGGAAACTGAAGCTTTCTTT. Protein sequence: CASSARETEAFF.

The chain employs TRBV27 and TRBJ1-5; TRBD1 agrees at 7 bases. CDR1 and CDR2 from the germline V gene are MNHEY and SMNVEV (reference sequence). The V segment lost 5 bases and the J segment 4 bases; nucleotides outside the gene matches: 2. This CDR3 contains 13 residues. CDR3 protein: CASSKQGNQPQHF. CDR3 sequence (DNA): TGTGCCAGCAGTAAACAGGGGAATCAGCCCCAGCATTTT.

CDR3 amino acids: CASSVGAIDEQFF. The CDR3 coding sequence is TGTGCCAGCAGCGTAGGAGCGATCGATGAGCAGTTCTTC. The chain carries TRBV9 and TRBJ2-1; D remains unclear. The length of the CDR3 is 13 residues. CDR1 and CDR2 from the germline V gene are SGDLS and YYNGEE. V lost 0 bases, J lost 8 bases, and 9 bases lay in between.

This clone was seen a single time. The rearrangement uses TRBV28 and TRBJ2-1, with D possibly TRBD2 on 5 matching bases. CDR1 is MDHEN, CDR2 SYDVKM, per germline. V lost 6 bases and J 9 bases, leaving 21 bases between the germline ends. The CDR3 runs to 15 residues. As DNA, the CDR3 is TGTGCCAGCAGCGACGGCGGGCCTGGGATAGGTGAGCAGTTCTTC. It translates to CASSDGGPGIGEQFF.

The chain employs TRBV28 and TRBJ1-2; no definite D call. Germline assignment: CDR1 MDHEN and CDR2 SYDVKM. The length of the CDR3 is 15 residues. V lost 8 bases and J 2 bases, leaving 18 bases between the germline ends. The CDR3 DNA follows: TGTGCCAGCTTTAACAGCCCCCTCGGAAACTATGGCTACACCTTC. Its translation is CASFNSPLGNYGYTF.